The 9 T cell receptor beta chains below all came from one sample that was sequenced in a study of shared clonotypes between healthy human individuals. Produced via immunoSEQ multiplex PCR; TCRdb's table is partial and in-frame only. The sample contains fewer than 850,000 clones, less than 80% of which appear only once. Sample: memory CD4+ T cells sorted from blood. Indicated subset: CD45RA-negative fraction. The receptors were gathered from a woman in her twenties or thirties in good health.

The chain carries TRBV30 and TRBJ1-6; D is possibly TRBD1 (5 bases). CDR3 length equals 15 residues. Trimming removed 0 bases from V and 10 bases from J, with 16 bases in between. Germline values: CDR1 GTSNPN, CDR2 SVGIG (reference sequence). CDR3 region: CAWSVKGIIVSPLHF. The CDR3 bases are TGTGCCTGGAGTGTAAAGGGGATCATAGTCTCACCCCTCCACTTT.

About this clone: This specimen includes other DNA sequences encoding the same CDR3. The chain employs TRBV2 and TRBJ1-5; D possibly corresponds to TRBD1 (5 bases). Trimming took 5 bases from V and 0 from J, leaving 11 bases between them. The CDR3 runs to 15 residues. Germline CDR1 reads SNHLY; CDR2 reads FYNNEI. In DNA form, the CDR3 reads TGTGCCAGCAGTCGACAGAGCAATAGCAATCAGCCCCAGCATTTT. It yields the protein CASSRQSNSNQPQHF.

CDR3 sequence reads: CANNPSYEQYF. CDR3 DNA: TGTGCCAACAATCCCTCTTACGAGCAGTACTTC. The rearrangement uses TRBV7-2 and TRBJ2-7; D call uncertain. The CDR3 runs to 11 residues. Germline V gene data show CDR1 as SGHTA and CDR2 as FQGNSA. Trimming removed 10 bases at V and 4 bases at J, with 11 bases between.

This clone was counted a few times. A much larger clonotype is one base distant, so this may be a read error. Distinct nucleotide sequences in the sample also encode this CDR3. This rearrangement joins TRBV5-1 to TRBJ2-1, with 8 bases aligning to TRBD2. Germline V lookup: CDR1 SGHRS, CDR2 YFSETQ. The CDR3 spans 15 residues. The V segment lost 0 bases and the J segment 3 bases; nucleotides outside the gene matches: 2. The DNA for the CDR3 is TGCGCCAGCAGCTTGGCGAGCGGGAGCTACAATGAGCAGTTCTTC. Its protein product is CASSLASGSYNEQFF.

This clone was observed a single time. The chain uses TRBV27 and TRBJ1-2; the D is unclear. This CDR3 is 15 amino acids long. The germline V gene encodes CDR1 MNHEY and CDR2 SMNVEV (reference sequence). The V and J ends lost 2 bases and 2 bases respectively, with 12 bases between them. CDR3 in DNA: TGTGCCAGCAGTTTAGATCCGCACGGAAACTATGGCTACACCTTC. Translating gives CASSLDPHGNYGYTF.

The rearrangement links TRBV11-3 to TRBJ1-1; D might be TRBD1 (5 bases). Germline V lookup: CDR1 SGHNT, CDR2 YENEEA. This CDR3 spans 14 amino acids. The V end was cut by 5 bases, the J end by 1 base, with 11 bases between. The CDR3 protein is CASSPGHWNTEAFF. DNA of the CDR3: TGTGCCAGCAGCCCCGGACACTGGAACACTGAAGCTTTCTTT.

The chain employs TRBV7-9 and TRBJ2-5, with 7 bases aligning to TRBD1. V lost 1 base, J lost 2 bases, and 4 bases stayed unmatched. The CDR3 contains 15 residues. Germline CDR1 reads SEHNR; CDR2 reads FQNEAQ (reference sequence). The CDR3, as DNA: TGTGCCAGCAGCTTAGGTCGGACAGGACAAGAGACCCAGTACTTC. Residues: CASSLGRTGQETQYF.

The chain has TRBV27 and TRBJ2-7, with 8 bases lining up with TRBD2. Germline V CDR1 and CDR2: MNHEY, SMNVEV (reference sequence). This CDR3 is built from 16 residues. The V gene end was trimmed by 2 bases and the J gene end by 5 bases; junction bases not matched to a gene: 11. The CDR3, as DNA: TGTGCCAGCAGTTTAATCAGCGCGGGAGGCTGGGACGAGCAGTACTTC. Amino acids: CASSLISAGGWDEQYF.

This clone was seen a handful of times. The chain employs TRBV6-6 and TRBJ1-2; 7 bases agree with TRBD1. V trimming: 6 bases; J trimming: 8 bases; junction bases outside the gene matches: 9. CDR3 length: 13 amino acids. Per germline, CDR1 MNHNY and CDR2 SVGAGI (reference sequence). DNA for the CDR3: TGTGCCAGCAGCCATGACAGGGAGGGCGGCTACACCTTC. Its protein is CASSHDREGGYTF.